This TCR beta chain is from a study of cytomegalovirus exposure and HLA in healthy donors (dated 2017 in TCRdb). Regarding the study in general: According to an earlier analysis of 587 of the donors, 150 million to 200 million T cells yielded approximately 120 million unique TCR beta sequences and less than 300 Gb of sequence data. Approximately 300 gigabases of sequencing data and around 85 million unique TCR sequences made up an early release that covered approximately 650 HLA-typed donors. Of the roughly 400 genotyped donors, about 80% fell in the genetic ancestry cluster associated with self-reported Caucasian donors. The study was designed to test whether signatures of past pathogen exposure could be identified by cataloging public T cell receptors. Using immunosequencing, the study profiled T cell repertoires from 640 or so subjects and related those repertoires to cytomegalovirus serostatus. In addition to the first cohort of 650 to 800 subjects, a separate validation cohort of approximately 110 different subjects was used. To predict cytomegalovirus infection status, the study brought together high-throughput TCR immunosequencing, statistical association of individual TCRs with disease status, and machine learning. A later analysis re-analyzed previously published TCR beta repertoires from about 730 donors and added high-resolution HLA genotyping to study TCR occurrence patterns. The later analysis used no new phenotypic data to find candidate immune exposures, relying instead on TCR beta sequences and their occurrence across donors. To decide whether each TCR beta V gene segment behaved as functional or pseudogenic, an earlier analysis of fewer than 750 of the donors relied on high-throughput TCR beta sequencing. Alongside the repertoire data, information on donor age, sex, ethnicity and CMV serostatus was compiled. In a later genetic analysis, genome-wide SNP genotypes for about three fifths of the roughly 670 donors were used, and that subset was treated as a discovery cohort. All discovery cohort repertoires had been generated on a single sequencing platform. Both class I and class II loci were covered by HLA typing, at four-digit resolution. Typing coverage differed by locus: A, B, C, DRB1 and DQB1 were typed in about 629-640 donors, DQA1 in 522, DPA1 in approximately 610, and DPB1 in around 490. Because of strong linkage in the cohort, a few DR-DQ haplotypes were treated as single units for association and clustering. On average, roughly 200,000 unique TCR beta nucleotide sequences were sequenced per donor among roughly 430 genotyped donors of the cohort, with about 17% of those sequences being non-productive.

The cohort was made up of 666 healthy bone marrow donors. At the time of sampling, every cohort member was nominally healthy, though immune exposures that went unrecorded were likely present. The donor was CMV seronegative and belonged to the group of 350 or so seronegative cohort members. A peripheral blood sample was collected from each donor, and TCR beta sequencing was performed on peripheral blood mononuclear cells. Genomic DNA was extracted from the blood cell samples with the Qiagen DNeasy Blood Extraction Kit. Beyond this particular receptor, the publication reports: A few of the identified cytomegalovirus-associated TCR beta chains were confirmed in vitro to be specific for cytomegalovirus antigens. Some IMGT-functional V segments, including TRBV6-2 and TRBV6-3, could not be distinguished by the 87-base-pair reads and were therefore excluded. This cohort had only TCR beta chains sequenced, and the lack of alpha or paired-chain data limited which features could be detected. In a later analysis, several top co-occurrence clusters were reported to appear linked to parvovirus B19, influenza, CMV and Epstein-Barr virus. In an earlier analysis of 587 of the donors, most TCR beta V segments appeared in productive rearrangements about 87% or about 30% of the time, broadly matching IMGT annotations. Most TCR sequences were seen in very few donors, while some public TCRs were found in many individuals. The only immune exposure information available for the cohort was CMV serostatus. Specific HLA alleles were associated with 15,000 to 20,000 TCR beta sequences at a false discovery rate of 0.05 in a later analysis. Roughly uniform sequencing depth across donors was assumed in presence/absence analyses, although this assumption may not hold. Cytomegalovirus status was reported to be diagnosed by the classifier with high specificity and sensitivity in both the original and validation cohorts. Most CMV-associated TCR beta chains appeared to be HLA-restricted in a later analysis, and the HLA associations seemed to be driven largely by CMV exposure. Over 15 rarely observed V segments, including chromosome 9 orphons, were excluded from the earlier analysis of just under 600 of the donors because counts were too low. An association between a missense DCLRE1C variant and V-gene and J-gene trimming of TCR beta chains was found in a later genetic analysis and replicated in an independent cohort. In a later analysis, the rate of TCR association differed among HLA loci, with DRB1 alleles having the most associated TCRs and HLA-C alleles having the fewest. The study listed around 160 TCR beta chains as associated with cytomegalovirus. In a later analysis, HLA-associated TCR beta chains showed more clonal expansion and lower generation probabilities than non-associated chains that were equally common. According to the authors, the approach could potentially be generalized to other disease states and immunological phenotypes. Linkage disequilibrium might explain the correlated functional status among segregating V segments, but an unknown experimental factor could not be excluded. In a later genetic analysis, fewer N-insertions in productive TCRs were reported among donors in an Asian-associated ancestry cluster than the approximately 630-donor mean. Assigning TCR associations to individual alleles was difficult when HLA alleles, especially DR and DQ, strongly co-occurred. Because HLA typing was unavailable for some donors at each locus, only the typed subset was used in association tests. A cluster of highly shared sequence variants was judged likely to represent a technical artifact of the sequencing pipeline. A further reported finding was that TCR beta sequences accurately predicted the HLA-A and HLA-B alleles for most subjects in the first cohort.

The library was built by means of the immunoSEQ multiplex PCR assay. The multiplex PCR relied on a mix of 60 forward primers for TCR Vbeta segments and 13 reverse primers for TCR Jbeta segments. The CDR3 region of rearranged TCR beta genes was amplified from genomic DNA by a multiplex PCR assay. On the Illumina HiSeq System, the amplified TCR beta libraries were sequenced as 87-base-pair reads. The original methods were these. Across the 640 or so repertoires, a later analysis counted some 80 million unique TCR beta chains, about 10 million of which were shared by at least two donors. A nearest-neighbor algorithm error-corrected the raw reads and collapsed the reads into unique sequences, merging closely related sequences to remove PCR and sequencing errors. To assign V, D and J gene segments, CDR3 sequences were aligned to IMGT reference sequences. For a sequence to be retained, a match of at least six nucleotides to both a V gene segment and a J gene segment was required. Rearrangements were called productive when the CDR3 lacked stop codons and stayed in frame with V and J; all others were non-productive. Following IMGT convention, CDR3 was defined as the stretch from the second conserved V-encoded cysteine to the conserved J-encoded phenylalanine. The earlier analysis of roughly 590 of the donors excluded sequences that lacked an unambiguous match to a single V gene segment. An earlier analysis of 500 to 700 of the donors classified V segments as functional when productive rearrangements were above 56.7% and as segregating when the standard deviation between donors was above 5%. A statistical classification framework was built to diagnose cytomegalovirus status from the catalog of TCR beta chain sequences. In a later analysis, TCR nucleotide sequences were compared against IMGT/GENE-DB human TR gene sequences so that V and J genes could be assigned. A later analysis assigned CDR3 sequences and most-parsimonious VDJ recombination scenarios with the TCRdist pipeline. A later analysis defined each TCR beta chain by its CDR3 amino acid sequence plus V-gene family, and excluded reads lacking a unique V-gene family. To address suspected cross-contamination and a sequencing artifact, a later analysis removed 550 to 750 highly shared, low-generation-probability nucleotide sequences. A later analysis calculated a clonal expansion index for each public chain from normalized within-repertoire ranks of inferred template counts. In a later analysis, generation probabilities were computed using a VDJ recombination model fitted to out-of-frame rearrangements, and the results were checked against IGoR. A later analysis scored TCR-TCR, TCR-HLA and TCR-CMV co-occurrence with hypergeometric tests, applying a repertoire-size bias correction to TCR pairs. In a later analysis, false discovery rates were estimated by permuting HLA or CMV assignments 20 times. In a later analysis, co-occurring TCRs were grouped using DBSCAN, and TCRdist sequence similarity was added for clustering within HLA-allele-positive subsets. Repertoires with fewer than 30,000 or more than 120,000 public chains were left out of co-occurrence clustering, as were roughly five repertoires with anomalous nucleotide sharing. TCRdb limited this immuneACCESS table to in-frame rearrangements with V and J called. A share of clones is missing; checked studies link under half to unresolved V genes, and the rest is unexplained. Clone size and the V and J calls come from that table; the DNA yielded D and trimming. The sample data list 160,000 or so clones, and around four fifths of these were observed just once. Clones ranked in the top ten supply 1.3% of the sample.

About this clone itself: The antigen it recognizes is unknown. No much larger clone is present one base from it, and per-base qualities are unavailable.

From its cysteine to its phenylalanine, the CDR3 spans 14 amino acids. Only the CDR3 DNA stays, 42 bases, in frame from base 1. From a lookup of the germline V gene (reference sequence), CDR1 and CDR2 are LNHDA and SQIVND. Trimming takes 6 bases from V and 3 bases from J, and the germline ends sit 11 bases apart. The rearranged chain carries TRBV19 and TRBJ1-4; matching of 6 bases hints at TRBD1 as the D gene. This receptor was identified in a man aged 25 to 45 in good health and CMV-seronegative. The sequencing sample was made of PBMCs. The nucleotides read TGTGCCAGTAGGAGGGGGACCTCTAATGAAAAACTGTTTTTT. This sequence encodes CASRRGTSNEKLFF.